Shown below are 28 T cell receptor beta chains from a single sample sequenced in a study of OX40 agonist ivuxolimab in advanced cancers. Repertoires were generated with immunoSEQ multiplex PCR, while TCRdb's copy carries only in-frame clones and drops some. In the table there are tens of thousands of clones, 81% of which are singletons. The source material was CD4+ or CD8+ T cells sorted from blood, sampled in a trial of the OX40 agonist ivuxolimab. The source is an adult with an advanced solid tumor such as melanoma, head and neck, liver or kidney cancer.

The J gene is TRBJ2-5, the V gene TRBV4-2, with 12 bases aligning to TRBD2. V dropped 3 bases and J dropped 3; count of bases not matched to a gene: 5. The CDR3 is made up of 16 amino acids. The V gene's germline CDR1 is LGHNA and CDR2 YNFKEQ. For the CDR3, the DNA is TGTGCCAGCAGCCATCCCGGACTAGCGGGGAAAGAGACCCAGTACTTC. As protein: CASSHPGLAGKETQYF.

This clone was counted a single time. This rearrangement joins TRBV7-3 to TRBJ1-3; 7 bases are shared with TRBD1. The CDR3 totals 15 residues. Germline CDR1 and CDR2: SGHTA and FQGTGA. V lost 7 bases, J lost 0 bases, and 6 bases stayed unmatched. The CDR3 DNA sequence: TGTGCCAGCACCAGAGGGACAGTCTCTGGAAACACCATATATTTT. Protein sequence: CASTRGTVSGNTIYF.

The chain is built from TRBV5-4 and TRBJ1-2, with a tentative D call TRBD1 (6 bases). This CDR3 comprises 16 residues. V lost 2 bases and J 3 bases, leaving 17 bases between the germline ends. The germline gives CDR1 SGHNT, CDR2 YYREEE (reference sequence). The chain's CDR3 is CASSFFSGGLDYGYTF. CDR3 bases: TGTGCCAGCAGCTTCTTTTCGGGGGGGCTGGACTATGGCTACACCTTC.

This clone has a single count. The J gene is TRBJ2-3, the V gene TRBV19; D gene unclear. The V end lost 9 bases, the J end lost 2 bases, and 15 bases lay between the germline ends. CDR3 length: 14 amino acids. Germline assignment: CDR1 LNHDA and CDR2 SQIVND (reference sequence). CDR3 protein: CASRTRRITDTQYF. The CDR3 region has the DNA TGTGCCAGCCGGACCCGACGAATCACAGATACGCAGTATTTT.

J is TRBJ2-7 and V is TRBV5-6, with 8 bases that match TRBD1. The CDR3 has 15 amino acids. The J segment lost 6 bases and the V segment lost 0 bases, leaving 8 bases of the junction unmatched. Germline V gives CDR1 SGHDT, CDR2 YYEEEE. In DNA, the CDR3 is TGTGCCAGCAGCTTGGGGACAGGGAGATGGTCCGAGCAGTACTTC. Translation gives CASSLGTGRWSEQYF.

This sequence joins TRBV19 and TRBJ2-7; 7 bases are shared with TRBD1. This CDR3 region has 16 residues. Germline CDR1 reads LNHDA; CDR2 reads SQIVND (reference sequence). The trim removed 5 bases at V and 1 base at J, leaving 11 bases unmatched. In DNA form, the CDR3 reads TGTGCCAGTAGTGAGTACTACAGGGGTTTGTCCTACGAGCAGTACTTC. Protein: CASSEYYRGLSYEQYF.

The chain joins TRBV6-6 to TRBJ2-1; either TRBD1 or TRBD2 may fit D (5 bases each). V shed 2 bases and J shed 4 bases, with 9 bases lying between them. The CDR3 spans 14 residues. The germline gives CDR1 MNHNY, CDR2 SVGAGI (reference sequence). In DNA form, the CDR3 reads TGTGCCAGCAGTTACCCGGGACCATACAATGAGCAGTTCTTC. Residues: CASSYPGPYNEQFF.

This clone was counted a single time. The J gene is TRBJ2-3, the V gene TRBV6-5, with 9 bases identical to TRBD2. The CDR3 length is 15 residues. From germline, CDR1 is MNHEY and CDR2 SVGAGI. V trimming: 5 bases; J trimming: 0 bases; junction bases outside the gene matches: 3. CDR3 nucleotides: TGTGCCAGCAGTGCTAGCGGGACGAGCACAGATACGCAGTATTTT. It encodes CASSASGTSTDTQYF.

This chain connects TRBV18 to TRBJ2-7; 10 nucleotides match TRBD1. Per the germline V gene, CDR1 is KGHSH and CDR2 is LQKENI. This CDR3 is 15 amino acids long. The J segment lost 1 base and the V segment lost 4 bases, leaving 4 bases of the junction unmatched. The CDR3 coding sequence is TGTGCCAGCTCACTTCGGGGACAGGGGTCCTACGAGCAGTACTTC. This translates into CASSLRGQGSYEQYF.

The gene calls are TRBV5-6 and TRBJ1-1, with 7 bases that match TRBD1. Germline-derived CDR1 and CDR2 are SGHDT and YYEEEE. The CDR3 consists of 15 residues. Trimming took 5 bases from V and 8 from J; bases not matched to a gene: 15. The DNA for the CDR3 is TGTGCCAGCAGTCCCGTACAGGGGCTACAATCGGAAGCTTTCTTT. Translating it yields CASSPVQGLQSEAFF.

The rearrangement uses TRBV29-1 and TRBJ1-5; tentative D call: TRBD1 (5 bases). V lost 4 bases and J lost 2, with 15 bases in between. The CDR3 loop spans 15 amino acids. Germline CDR1 and CDR2: SQVTM and ANQGSEA. CDR3 in amino acids: CSVGEGLLGNQPQHF. The CDR3 nucleotides are TGCAGCGTTGGAGAGGGGTTGCTGGGCAATCAGCCCCAGCATTTT.

The chain recombines TRBV5-4 with TRBJ2-1; a weak D match, TRBD2 (7 bases). Looked up from germline, CDR1 is SGHNT and CDR2 is YYREEE (reference sequence). This CDR3 has 15 residues. Trimming stripped 4 bases from V and 6 bases from J, with 17 bases between. CDR3 loop: CASSAGGTSVNEQFF. The CDR3 nucleotides read TGTGCCAGCAGCGCCGGGGGCACTAGCGTCAATGAGCAGTTCTTC.

The V call is TRBV7-2, the J call TRBJ1-2; D gene unclear. Germline V gives CDR1 SGHTA, CDR2 FQGNSA. There are 15 residues in the CDR3. Trimming cost V 5 bases and J 14 bases, with 27 bases left between them. The CDR3 DNA is TGTGCCAGCAGCCCGACGACAATGTGGGGTAGGGCTTCTACCTTC. Amino acid sequence: CASSPTTMWGRASTF. Drawing the rest from reference TRBV7-2 and TRBJ1-2, the complete variable domain is GAGVSQSPSNKVTEKGKDVELRCDPISGHTALYWYRQSLGQGLEFLIYFQGNSAPDKSGLPSDRFSAERTGGSVSTLTIQRTQQEDSAVYLCASSPTTMWGRASTFGSGTRLTVV.

To note about this clone: A much larger clone lies one base from this, so it may be a read error. V usage is TRBV6-5 and J usage is TRBJ2-2, with TRBD2 identical over 7 bases. This CDR3 region has 13 residues. Germline V CDR1 and CDR2: MNHEY, SVGAGI. Trimming removed 8 bases from V and 0 bases from J; junction bases left unmatched: 0. In DNA form, the CDR3 reads TGTGCCAGCCGGGGGGCGAACACCGGGGAGCTGTTTTTT. Its translation: CASRGANTGELFF.

CDR3 amino acids: CASSQAGPGELFF. The CDR3 coding sequence is TGTGCCAGCAGCCAAGCTGGCCCCGGGGAGCTGTTTTTT. The rearrangement links TRBV14 to TRBJ2-2; D remains ambiguous. The CDR3 is 13 residues long. From germline, CDR1 is SGHDN and CDR2 FVKESK. The V end lost 1 base, the J end lost 6 bases, and 6 bases lay between the germline ends.

The chain uses TRBV9 and TRBJ2-1; a possible D gene is TRBD2 (5 bases). The CDR3 contains 13 residues. CDR1 is SGDLS, CDR2 YYNGEE, per germline. Trimming removed 0 bases at V and 7 bases at J, with 8 bases between. CDR3 nucleotide sequence: TGTGCCAGCAGCGTAGTGTGGGAGAATGAGCAGTTCTTC. Protein: CASSVVWENEQFF.

V gene TRBV10-1 combines with J gene TRBJ2-3; the D call may be TRBD1 or TRBD2 (6 bases each). This CDR3 contains 11 residues. From germline, CDR1 is WNHNN and CDR2 SYGVQD (reference sequence). V was shortened by 6 bases and J by 8 bases, with 9 bases between the two germline ends. The CDR3 coding sequence is TGCGCCAGCAGGGAGGGGGGTACGCAGTATTTT. This gives the protein CASREGGTQYF.

This clone was seen a single time. The gene calls are TRBV6-5 and TRBJ1-5; the D gene is possibly TRBD1 (5 bases). This CDR3 contains 14 residues. Germline CDR1 reads MNHEY; CDR2 reads SVGAGI. V shed 0 bases and J shed 6 bases, with 9 bases lying between them. DNA for the CDR3: TGTGCCAGCAGTTACTCGAAGGGGCTTCAGCCCCAGCATTTT. As protein: CASSYSKGLQPQHF.

The gene calls are TRBV10-3 and TRBJ2-3; 10 bases are a match to TRBD2. CDR1 and CDR2 from the germline V gene are ENHRY and SYGVKD. The trim removed 6 bases at V and 0 bases at J, leaving 0 bases unmatched. CDR3 size: 14 residues. The CDR3 loop is CAIRTSGSTDTQYF. The DNA of the CDR3 is TGTGCCATCAGGACTAGCGGGAGCACAGATACGCAGTATTTT.

V and J are TRBV7-2 and TRBJ2-7; D is uncertain. The V gene's germline CDR1 is SGHTA and CDR2 FQGNSA. V lost 3 bases and J 5 bases, leaving 5 bases between the germline ends. The CDR3 is made up of 11 amino acids. The CDR3 sequence: CASSFLHEQYF. The DNA for the CDR3 is TGTGCCAGCAGCTTTTTACACGAGCAGTACTTC.

In regard to this clone: The sample holds other DNA sequences that translate to the same CDR3. The rearrangement uses TRBV30 and TRBJ1-5; no clear D gene. Germline V lookup: CDR1 GTSNPN, CDR2 SVGIG (reference sequence). This CDR3 is built from 15 residues. V lost 0 bases and J lost 3, with 12 bases in between. CDR3 bases: TGTGCCTGGAGTGTAGTTGGGAGGAACAATCAGCCCCAGCATTTT. Protein: CAWSVVGRNNQPQHF.

The chain recombines TRBV5-1 with TRBJ2-3; no firm D call. Per germline, CDR1 SGHRS and CDR2 YFSETQ. The CDR3 spans 12 residues. Trimming removed 0 bases from V and 5 bases from J, with 4 bases in between. The CDR3 bases are TGCGCCAGCAGCTTGGAAGGAGATACGCAGTATTTT. The encoded protein is CASSLEGDTQYF.

The chain has TRBV7-3 and TRBJ2-5, with TRBD2 matching 9 bases. CDR1 and CDR2 from the germline V gene are SGHTA and FQGTGA. The trim removed 4 bases at V and 4 bases at J, leaving 7 bases unmatched. The CDR3 totals 15 residues. DNA for the CDR3: TGTGCCAGCAGCTCCGGGACTAGCCGTTTAGAGACCCAGTACTTC. As protein: CASSSGTSRLETQYF.

J is TRBJ2-1 and V is TRBV14; tentatively, D is TRBD1 or TRBD2 (5 bases each). The length of the CDR3 is 12 residues. CDR1 SGHDN and CDR2 FVKESK come from the germline V gene. Deletions cut 4 bases from V and 6 bases from J, with 7 bases between. The CDR3 nucleotides are TGTGCCAGCAGCCCGGGACCCAATGAGCAGTTCTTC. As protein: CASSPGPNEQFF.

The gene calls are TRBV6-5 and TRBJ2-3, with 10 nucleotides matching TRBD1. Germline loops: CDR1 MNHEY, CDR2 SVGAGI. V gave up 0 bases and J gave up 4 bases; unmatched junction bases: 1. The CDR3 runs to 15 residues. Here the CDR3 reads CASSYSTGGADTQYF. DNA for the CDR3: TGTGCCAGCAGTTACTCGACAGGGGGCGCAGATACGCAGTATTTT.

The chain couples TRBV27 to TRBJ2-1, with TRBD2 matching 11 bases. The length of the CDR3 is 14 residues. Trimming took 7 bases from V and 6 from J; bases not matched to a gene: 5. Germline values: CDR1 MNHEY, CDR2 SMNVEV (reference sequence). This chain's CDR3 is CASKGLAVFNEQFF. CDR3 bases: TGTGCCAGCAAGGGACTAGCGGTGTTCAATGAGCAGTTCTTC.

CDR3 DNA: TGCGCCAGCAGCCAAGATCCGGGAGGAGGGGATACGCAGTATTTT. The encoded protein is CASSQDPGGGDTQYF. The rearrangement links TRBV4-3 to TRBJ2-3; 7 bases are shared with TRBD2. CDR1 and CDR2 (germline): LGHNA, YSLEER. The CDR3 sequence is 15 residues long. J gave up 6 bases and V 0 bases, and 6 bases lay outside the gene matches.

This chain links TRBV5-8 with TRBJ1-4, with D maybe TRBD1 (5 bases). Germline V gene lookup returns CDR1 SGHTS and CDR2 YDEGEE. This CDR3 comprises 14 residues. Trimming stripped 2 bases from V and 7 bases from J, with 12 bases between. The CDR3 DNA sequence: TGTGCCAGCAGCTTTCCGGGGGGGTTTGAAAAACTGTTTTTT. Translation: CASSFPGGFEKLFF.